This TCR beta chain was recorded in a study of blood T cells in healthy people across ages. For the second PCR, which ran for about 6 to 11 cycles, a sample-barcoded 5' primer and a J-beta primer mix were used. MiXCR, applied by TCRdb to the 5' RACE reads, yields one record per CDR3 protein. Among 550,000 to 650,000 distinct CDR3 sequences listed, roughly a quarter were seen once. This clonotype has a handful of counts. Its antigen is still unknown. Study observations and caveats: Higher naive T cell percentage went strongly together with higher TCR beta diversity.

The CDR3 spans 12 residues. Germline lookup yields CDR1 SQVTM and CDR2 ANQGSEA. V gave up 8 bases and J gave up 8 bases, with 15 bases separating them. These data also formed part of another study, on T cells of mothers and their children. From that report: Over 9.5 million reads per mother and roughly 3 million per child were obtained. Related mother-child pairs showed slightly higher but non-significant overlap than unrelated pairs.

The chain links TRBV29-1 to TRBJ1-4; D not certain. Material for sequencing was blood. The source is a boy aged 2 to 10 in good health. The CDR3 nucleotides are TGCAGCCCCCGTACCGGGTCCGAAAAACTGTTTTTT. Amino acid sequence: CSPRTGSEKLFF. Looking up the rest from reference TRBV29-1 and TRBJ1-4 gives the full variable domain: SAVISQKPSRDICQRGTSLTIQCQVDSQVTMMFWYRQQPGQSLTLIATANQGSEATYESGFVIDKFPISRPNLTFSTLTVSNMSPEDSSIYLCSPRTGSEKLFFGSGTQLSVL.